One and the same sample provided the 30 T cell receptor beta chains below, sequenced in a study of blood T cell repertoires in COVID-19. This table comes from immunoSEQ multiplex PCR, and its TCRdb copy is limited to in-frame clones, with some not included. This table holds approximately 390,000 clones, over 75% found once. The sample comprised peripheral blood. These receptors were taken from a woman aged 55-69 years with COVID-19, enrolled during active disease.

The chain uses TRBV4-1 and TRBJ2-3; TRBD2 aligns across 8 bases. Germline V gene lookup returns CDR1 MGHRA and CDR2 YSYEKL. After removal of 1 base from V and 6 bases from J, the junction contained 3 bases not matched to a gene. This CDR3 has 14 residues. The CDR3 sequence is CASSQVRGGDTQYF. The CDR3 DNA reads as TGCGCCAGCAGCCAAGTACGGGGGGGGGATACGCAGTATTTT.

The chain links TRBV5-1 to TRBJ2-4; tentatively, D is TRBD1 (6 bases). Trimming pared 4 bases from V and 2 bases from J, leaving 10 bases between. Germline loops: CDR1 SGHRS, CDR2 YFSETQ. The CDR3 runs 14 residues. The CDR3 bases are TGCGCCAGCAGCACAGGGTATACCAAAAACATTCAGTACTTC. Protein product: CASSTGYTKNIQYF.

The CDR3, as DNA: TGCGCCAGCAGCCGCCCGGGTATTGGAGCTTTCTTT. Its protein is CASSRPGIGAFF. The chain uses TRBV5-1 and TRBJ1-1; D not resolved. The CDR3 has 12 residues. The V gene lost 4 bases and the J gene lost 10 bases, with 14 bases spanning the gap. Per the germline V gene, CDR1 is SGHRS and CDR2 is YFSETQ.

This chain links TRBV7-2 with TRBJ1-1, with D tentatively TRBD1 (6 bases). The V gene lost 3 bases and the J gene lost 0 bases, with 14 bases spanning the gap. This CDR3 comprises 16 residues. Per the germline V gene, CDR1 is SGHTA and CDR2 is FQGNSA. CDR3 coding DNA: TGTGCCAGCAGCTTTATCCAGGCAGGGGTGAACACTGAAGCTTTCTTT. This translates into CASSFIQAGVNTEAFF.

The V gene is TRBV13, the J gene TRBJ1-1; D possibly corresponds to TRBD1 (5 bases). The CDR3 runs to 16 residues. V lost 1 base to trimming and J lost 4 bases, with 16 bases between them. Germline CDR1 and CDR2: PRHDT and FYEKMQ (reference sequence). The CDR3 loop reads CASSLVGGRGGTEAFF. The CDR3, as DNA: TGTGCCAGCAGCTTAGTGGGGGGAAGAGGCGGCACTGAAGCTTTCTTT.

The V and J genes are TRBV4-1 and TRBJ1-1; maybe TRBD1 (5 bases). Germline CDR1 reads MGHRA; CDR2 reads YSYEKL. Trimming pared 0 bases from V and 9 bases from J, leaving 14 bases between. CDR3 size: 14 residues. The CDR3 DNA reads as TGCGCCAGCAGCCAAGAAGGCAGGGCTGGGAAAGCTTTCTTT. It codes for CASSQEGRAGKAFF.

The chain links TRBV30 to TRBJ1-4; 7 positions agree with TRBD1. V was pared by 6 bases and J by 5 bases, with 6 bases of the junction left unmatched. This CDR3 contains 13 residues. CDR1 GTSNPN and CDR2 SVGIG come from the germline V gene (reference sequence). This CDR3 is CACQGQINEKLFF. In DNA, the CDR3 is TGTGCCTGTCAGGGACAGATAAATGAAAAACTGTTTTTT.

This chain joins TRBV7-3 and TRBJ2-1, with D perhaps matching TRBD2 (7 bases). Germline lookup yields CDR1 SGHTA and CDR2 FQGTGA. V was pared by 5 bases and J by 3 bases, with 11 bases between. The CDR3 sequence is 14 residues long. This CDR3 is CASSPGGLYNEQFF. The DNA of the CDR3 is TGTGCCAGCAGCCCCGGGGGGCTCTACAATGAGCAGTTCTTC.

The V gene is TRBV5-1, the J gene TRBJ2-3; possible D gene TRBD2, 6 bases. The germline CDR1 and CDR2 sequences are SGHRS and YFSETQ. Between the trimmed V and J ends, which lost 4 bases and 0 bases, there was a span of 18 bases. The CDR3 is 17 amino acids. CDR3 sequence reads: CASSPYPGVTSTDTQYF. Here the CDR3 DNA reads TGCGCCAGCAGCCCTTATCCGGGGGTTACTAGCACAGATACGCAGTATTTT.

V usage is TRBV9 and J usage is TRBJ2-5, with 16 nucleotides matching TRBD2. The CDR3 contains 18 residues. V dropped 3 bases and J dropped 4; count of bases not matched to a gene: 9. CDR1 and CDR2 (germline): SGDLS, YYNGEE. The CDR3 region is CASSALGTSGGAGETQYF. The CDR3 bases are TGTGCCAGCAGCGCCCTGGGGACTAGCGGGGGGGCTGGAGAGACCCAGTACTTC.

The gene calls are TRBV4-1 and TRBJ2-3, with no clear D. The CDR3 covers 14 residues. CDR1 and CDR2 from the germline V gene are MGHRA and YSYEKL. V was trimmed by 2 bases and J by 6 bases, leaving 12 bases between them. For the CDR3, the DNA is TGCGCCAGCAGCCAATTGAGAATCAGGGATACGCAGTATTTT. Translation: CASSQLRIRDTQYF.

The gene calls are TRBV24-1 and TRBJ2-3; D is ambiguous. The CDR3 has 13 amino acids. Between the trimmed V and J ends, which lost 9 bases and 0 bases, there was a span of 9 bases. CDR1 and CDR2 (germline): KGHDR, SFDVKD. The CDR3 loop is CATQAPSTDTQYF. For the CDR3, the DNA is TGTGCCACCCAGGCGCCTAGCACAGATACGCAGTATTTT.

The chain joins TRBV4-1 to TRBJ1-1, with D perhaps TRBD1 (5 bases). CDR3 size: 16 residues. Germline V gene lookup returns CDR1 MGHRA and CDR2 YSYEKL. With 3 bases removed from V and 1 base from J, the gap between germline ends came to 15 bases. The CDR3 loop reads CASSHGPGLPNTEAFF. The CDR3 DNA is TGCGCCAGCAGCCACGGACCGGGACTACCGAACACTGAAGCTTTCTTT.

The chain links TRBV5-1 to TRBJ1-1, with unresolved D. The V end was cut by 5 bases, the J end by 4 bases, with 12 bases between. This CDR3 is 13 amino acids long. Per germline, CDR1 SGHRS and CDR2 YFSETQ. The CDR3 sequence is CASSPDRGTEAFF. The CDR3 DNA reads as TGCGCCAGCAGTCCGGATCGGGGCACTGAAGCTTTCTTT.

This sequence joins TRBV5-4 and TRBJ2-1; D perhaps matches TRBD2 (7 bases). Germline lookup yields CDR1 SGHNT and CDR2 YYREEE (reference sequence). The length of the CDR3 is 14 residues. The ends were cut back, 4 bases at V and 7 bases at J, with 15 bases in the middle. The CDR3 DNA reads TGTGCCAGCAGCCCTCATGGGGGGGCAAATGAGCAGTTCTTC. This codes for CASSPHGGANEQFF.

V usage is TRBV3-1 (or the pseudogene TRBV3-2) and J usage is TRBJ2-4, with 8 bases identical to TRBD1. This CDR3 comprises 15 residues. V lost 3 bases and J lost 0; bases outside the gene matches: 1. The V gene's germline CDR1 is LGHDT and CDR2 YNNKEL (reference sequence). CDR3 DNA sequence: TGTGCCAGCAGCCACAGGGGGCTAGCCAAAAACATTCAGTACTTC. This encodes CASSHRGLAKNIQYF.

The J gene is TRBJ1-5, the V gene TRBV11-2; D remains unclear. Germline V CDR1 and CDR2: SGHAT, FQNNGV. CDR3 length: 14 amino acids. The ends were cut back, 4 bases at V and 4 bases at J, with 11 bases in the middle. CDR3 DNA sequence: TGTGCCAGCAGCTCACTGACGGGGAATCAGCCCCAGCATTTT. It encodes CASSSLTGNQPQHF.

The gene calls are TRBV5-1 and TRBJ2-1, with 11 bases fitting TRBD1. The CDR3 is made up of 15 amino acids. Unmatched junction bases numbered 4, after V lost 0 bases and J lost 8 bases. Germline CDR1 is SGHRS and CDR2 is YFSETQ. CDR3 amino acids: CASSLVGQGAHEQFF. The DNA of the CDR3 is TGCGCCAGCAGCTTGGTTGGACAGGGGGCCCATGAGCAGTTCTTC.

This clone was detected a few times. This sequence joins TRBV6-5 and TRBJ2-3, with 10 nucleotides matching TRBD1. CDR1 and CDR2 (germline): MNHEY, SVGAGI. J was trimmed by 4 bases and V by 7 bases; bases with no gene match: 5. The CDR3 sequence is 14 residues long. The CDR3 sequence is CASTLDRGPDTQYF. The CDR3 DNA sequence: TGTGCCAGCACTCTCGACAGGGGGCCAGATACGCAGTATTTT.

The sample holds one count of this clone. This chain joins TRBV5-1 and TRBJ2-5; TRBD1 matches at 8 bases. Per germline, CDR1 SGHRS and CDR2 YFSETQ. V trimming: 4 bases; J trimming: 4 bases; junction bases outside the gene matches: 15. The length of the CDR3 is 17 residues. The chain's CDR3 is CASSEGGQGRSRETQYF. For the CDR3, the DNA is TGCGCCAGCAGCGAGGGCGGACAGGGTCGAAGTCGAGAGACCCAGTACTTC.

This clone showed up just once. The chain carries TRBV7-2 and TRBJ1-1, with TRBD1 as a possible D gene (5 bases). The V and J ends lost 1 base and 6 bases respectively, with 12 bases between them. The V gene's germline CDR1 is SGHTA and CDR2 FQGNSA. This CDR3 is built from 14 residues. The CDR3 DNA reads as TGTGCCAGCAGCTTAGGCCCAGGGTCCGCTGAAGCTTTCTTT. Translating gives CASSLGPGSAEAFF.

CDR3: CASSINPGGYEQYF. CDR3 nucleotides: TGTGCCAGTAGTATAAACCCAGGGGGCTACGAGCAGTACTTC. The chain combines TRBV19 with TRBJ2-7, with 7 bases fitting TRBD1. The CDR3 is 14 residues long. V shed 2 bases, J shed 3 bases, and the junction held 4 bases outside the gene matches. Looked up from germline, CDR1 is LNHDA and CDR2 is SQIVND (reference sequence). Full variable domain (outside the CDR3, taken from reference TRBV19 and TRBJ2-7): DGGITQSPKYLFRKEGQNVTLSCEQNLNHDAMYWYRQDPGQGLRLIYYSQIVNDFQKGDIAEGYSVSREKKESFPLTVTSAQKNPTAFYLCASSINPGGYEQYFGPGTRLTVT.

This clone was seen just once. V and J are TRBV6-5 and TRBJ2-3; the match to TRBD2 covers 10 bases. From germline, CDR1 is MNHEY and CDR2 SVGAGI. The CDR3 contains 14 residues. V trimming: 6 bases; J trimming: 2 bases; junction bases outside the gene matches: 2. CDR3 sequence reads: CASSGLAATDTQYF. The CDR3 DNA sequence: TGTGCCAGCAGCGGACTAGCGGCCACAGATACGCAGTATTTT.

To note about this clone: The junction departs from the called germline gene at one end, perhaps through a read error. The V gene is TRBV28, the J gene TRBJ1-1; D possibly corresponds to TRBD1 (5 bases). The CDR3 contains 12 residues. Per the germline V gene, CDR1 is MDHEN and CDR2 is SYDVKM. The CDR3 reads CASTSWGPAWLF. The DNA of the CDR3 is TGTGCCAGCACCTCTTGGGGCCCAGCTTGGCTCTTT.

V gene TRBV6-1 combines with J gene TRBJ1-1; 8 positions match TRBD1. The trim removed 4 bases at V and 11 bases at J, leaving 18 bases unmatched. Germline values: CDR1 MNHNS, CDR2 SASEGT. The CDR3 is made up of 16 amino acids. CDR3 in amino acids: CASSVNPDRAPVGAFF. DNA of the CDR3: TGTGCCAGCAGTGTAAACCCGGACAGGGCCCCCGTTGGGGCTTTCTTT.

The CDR3: CASRGQVQGPNTEAFF. In DNA form, the CDR3 reads TGTGCCAGCAGGGGACAAGTACAGGGCCCTAACACTGAAGCTTTCTTT. The J gene is TRBJ1-1, the V gene TRBV5-4; possibly TRBD1 for D (6 bases). There are 16 residues in the CDR3. V was trimmed by 5 bases and J by 2 bases, leaving 19 bases between them. The V gene's germline CDR1 is SGHNT and CDR2 YYREEE (reference sequence).

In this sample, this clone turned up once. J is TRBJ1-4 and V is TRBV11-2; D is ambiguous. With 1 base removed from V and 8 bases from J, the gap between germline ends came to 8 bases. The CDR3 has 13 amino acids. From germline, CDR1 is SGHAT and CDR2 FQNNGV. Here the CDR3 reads CASSLVEDEKLFF. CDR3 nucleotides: TGTGCCAGCAGCTTAGTGGAGGACGAAAAACTGTTTTTT.

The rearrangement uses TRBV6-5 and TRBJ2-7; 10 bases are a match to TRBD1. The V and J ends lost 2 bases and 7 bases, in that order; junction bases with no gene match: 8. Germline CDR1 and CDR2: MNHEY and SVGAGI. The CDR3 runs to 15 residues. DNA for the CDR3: TGTGCCAGCAGTTACCAGGGACAGGGGTCTGGGGAGCAGTACTTC. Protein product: CASSYQGQGSGEQYF.

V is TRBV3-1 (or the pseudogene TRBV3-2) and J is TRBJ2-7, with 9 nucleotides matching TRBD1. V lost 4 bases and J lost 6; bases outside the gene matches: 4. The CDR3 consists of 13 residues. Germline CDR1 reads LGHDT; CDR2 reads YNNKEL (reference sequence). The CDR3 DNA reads TGTGCCAGCAGCCGGAACAGGGGGCCCGAGCAGTACTTC. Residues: CASSRNRGPEQYF.

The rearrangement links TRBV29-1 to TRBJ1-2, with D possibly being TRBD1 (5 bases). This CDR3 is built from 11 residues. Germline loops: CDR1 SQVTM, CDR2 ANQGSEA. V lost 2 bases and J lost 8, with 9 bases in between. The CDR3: CSVEQGEGYTF. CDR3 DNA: TGCAGCGTTGAACAGGGCGAAGGCTACACCTTC.